The 9 T cell receptor beta chains in this list originate from one sample, sequenced in a study of blood T cell repertoires in COVID-19 (dated by TCRdb to about 2020). Library preparation was by the immunoSEQ multiplex PCR assay. TCRdb took over this immuneACCESS table, retaining in-frame rearrangements with V and J assigned. Such tables are incomplete; in checked studies, under half of the missing clones stem from an unresolved V gene, and the remainder is unexplained. The sample table records about 170,000 clones; roughly 84% of these occur just once. The ten largest clones take up approximately 7% of the sample. The sequencing sample was made of peripheral blood. The origin of the receptors is an elderly man with COVID-19, enrolled during active disease.

The V call is TRBV24-1, the J call TRBJ2-3, with D maybe TRBD1 (5 bases). Germline V gene data show CDR1 as KGHDR and CDR2 as SFDVKD. With 1 base removed from V and 5 bases from J, the gap between germline ends came to 9 bases. The CDR3 runs to 14 residues. The CDR3 nucleotides are TGTGCCACCAGTGATTTCCAGGGCGGAGATACGCAGTATTTT. Protein: CATSDFQGGDTQYF.

CDR3 bases: TGTGCCAGCAGCTTAGATCGACACCCCGGTACGAGCACTGAAGCTTTCTTT. Translated, it gives CASSLDRHPGTSTEAFF. The chain employs TRBV11-3 and TRBJ1-1, with D unresolved. The germline V gene encodes CDR1 SGHNT and CDR2 YENEEA. V was trimmed by 0 bases and J by 4 bases, leaving 18 bases between them. This CDR3 is built from 17 residues.

This clone showed up just once. The chain recombines TRBV7-2 with TRBJ1-2; D might be TRBD1 (5 bases). This CDR3 region has 13 residues. Germline values: CDR1 SGHTA, CDR2 FQGNSA. The V end lost 6 bases, the J end lost 2 bases, and 10 bases lay between the germline ends. Here the CDR3 reads CASSQGPNYGYTF. In DNA, the CDR3 is TGTGCCAGCAGTCAGGGTCCCAACTATGGCTACACCTTC.

This clone was observed a single time. This chain links TRBV18 with TRBJ1-4; tentative D call: TRBD1 (6 bases). The CDR3 sequence is 14 residues long. V gave up 6 bases and J gave up 13 bases, with 21 bases separating them. CDR1 and CDR2 (germline): KGHSH, LQKENI. For the CDR3, the DNA is TGTGCCAGCTCTCCGGACAGTGCTGTGAAGGGACTGTTTTTT. It is translated as CASSPDSAVKGLFF.

The chain uses TRBV24-1 and TRBJ1-4; D is perhaps TRBD1 (6 bases). V was trimmed by 5 bases and J by 7 bases, leaving 16 bases between them. Germline V lookup: CDR1 KGHDR, CDR2 SFDVKD. The CDR3 is made up of 15 amino acids. DNA of the CDR3: TGTGCCACCAGTGGCCTCCCGGGGGGGGCTGAAAAACTGTTTTTT. Residues: CATSGLPGGAEKLFF.

The V call is TRBV5-6, the J call TRBJ1-2; 9 nucleotides line up with TRBD1. Trimming cost V 6 bases and J 5 bases; bases outside gene matches: 8. This CDR3 contains 14 residues. Germline values: CDR1 SGHDT, CDR2 YYEEEE. CDR3 protein: CASIARDRVYGYTF. Here the CDR3 DNA reads TGTGCCAGCATTGCCAGGGACAGGGTTTATGGCTACACCTTC.

The chain joins TRBV18 to TRBJ1-5; D might be TRBD1 (5 bases). CDR1 KGHSH and CDR2 LQKENI come from the germline V gene. This CDR3 spans 17 amino acids. Trimming cost V 3 bases and J 6 bases, with 21 bases left between them. Here the CDR3 reads CASSPYSQGSGVQPQHF. CDR3 coding DNA: TGTGCCAGCTCACCTTATTCCCAGGGAAGTGGTGTTCAGCCCCAGCATTTT.

The rearrangement links TRBV27 to TRBJ2-3; 7 positions agree with TRBD1. Germline V gene lookup returns CDR1 MNHEY and CDR2 SMNVEV (reference sequence). J gave up 1 base and V 4 bases, and 5 bases lay outside the gene matches. There are 15 residues in the CDR3. Here the CDR3 reads CASSSGDRGTDTQYF. CDR3 nucleotides: TGTGCCAGCAGTTCAGGAGACAGGGGCACAGATACGCAGTATTTT.

In its sample, this clone was seen once. The rearrangement joins TRBV29-1 to TRBJ2-1, with a tentative D call TRBD2 (6 bases). There are 11 residues in the CDR3. Germline V gene lookup returns CDR1 SQVTM and CDR2 ANQGSEA. Trimming took 6 bases from V and 4 from J, leaving 7 bases between them. CDR3 DNA: TGCAGCGTCCGGGGGTACAATGAGCAGTTCTTC. It yields the protein CSVRGYNEQFF.